The 25 T cell receptor beta chains given below trace back to one sample, sequenced in a study of read filtering for tumor transcriptome and immune sequencing. From about 0.4 ug of RNA, a library with molecular barcoded alpha/delta and beta/gamma adaptors was made. TCRdb reprocessed the reads via MiXCR and lists one record per CDR3 protein. The table lists roughly 38,000 distinct CDR3 sequences, over 11% of them singletons. Sequences were obtained from a population of CD138-negative cells sorted from bone marrow. These receptors all stem from a donor at least 40 years old with multiple myeloma.

This clonotype occurred a few times. V and J are TRBV29-1 and TRBJ2-1, with TRBD1 matching over 8 bases. Germline V lookup: CDR1 SQVTM, CDR2 ANQGSEA. CDR3 length equals 13 residues. V was clipped by 8 bases and J by 4 bases; unmatched bases: 7. The CDR3: CSTTGTGYNEQFF. In DNA, the CDR3 is TGCAGCACCACCGGGACAGGATACAATGAGCAGTTCTTC.

About this clonotype: The germline gene is not matched at one end of the junction; a read error may be the cause. The chain has TRBV6-5 and TRBJ2-1; 8 nucleotides align to TRBD1. The CDR3 consists of 15 residues. The V gene's germline CDR1 is MNHEY and CDR2 SVGAGI. The CDR3 reads CASSSWRQGNNEQFF. In DNA, the CDR3 is TGTGCCAGCAGTTCTTGGCGACAGGGGAACAATGAGCAGTTTTTC.

This clonotype has ten or more counts. CDR3 sequence reads: CASSLGTGGADSPLHF. CDR3 DNA: TGTGCCAGCAGTTTAGGGACAGGGGGCGCCGATTCACCCCTCCACTTT. V gene TRBV12-3 or TRBV12-4 combines with J gene TRBJ1-6; 11 bases line up with TRBD1. CDR3 size: 16 residues. With 1 base clipped from V and 8 bases from J, the junction kept 4 bases outside the gene matches.

Within the sample, this clonotype is medium-sized. This chain uses TRBV7-2 with TRBJ2-7; 9 bases fit TRBD2. CDR1 and CDR2 (germline): SGHTA, FQGNSA. With 5 bases clipped from V and 4 bases from J, the junction kept 6 bases outside the gene matches. The CDR3 extends over 14 amino acids. This chain's CDR3 is CASSPRLAAYEQYF. The CDR3, as DNA: TGTGCCAGCAGCCCCAGACTAGCGGCATACGAGCAGTACTTC.

This clonotype was seen ten or more times. V is TRBV7-2 and J is TRBJ1-1; D is perhaps TRBD1 (5 bases). Germline lookup yields CDR1 SGHTA and CDR2 FQGNSA. The germline V and J ends were trimmed by 1 base and 1 base, with 13 bases remaining between them. The CDR3 is 16 residues long. CDR3 sequence: CASSLDHRQTNTEAFF. The CDR3, as DNA: TGTGCCAGCAGCTTAGATCACAGACAGACGAACACTGAAGCTTTCTTT.

This clonotype occurred a few times. Relative to the germline gene, one junction end is altered; a read error may explain this. The genes are TRBV6-5 and TRBJ1-1; D is perhaps TRBD1 (6 bases). Germline-derived CDR1 and CDR2 are MNHEY and SVGAGI. The CDR3 totals 13 residues. CDR3 in amino acids: CASSRSGGATIFF. CDR3 in DNA: TGTGCCAGCAGTAGAAGCGGGGGCGCTACCATCTTTTTT.

This clonotype was detected ten times or more. This chain links TRBV28 with TRBJ2-5, with D possibly being TRBD1 (5 bases). V lost 2 bases, J lost 5 bases, and 6 bases lay in between. CDR3 length equals 12 residues. The germline CDR1 and CDR2 sequences are MDHEN and SYDVKM. CDR3 loop: CASSLRGETQYF. CDR3 coding DNA: TGTGCCAGCAGTTTAAGGGGCGAGACCCAGTACTTC.

This clonotype was recorded many times. A read error may account for a junction end that differs from germline. The rearrangement uses TRBV5-1 and TRBJ2-1; tentative D call: TRBD1 (5 bases). CDR3 length: 15 amino acids. The germline CDR1 and CDR2 sequences are SGHRS and YFSETQ. CDR3 sequence reads: CASSSTAFFYNEQFF. CDR3 in DNA: TGTGCCAGCAGCTCGACAGCGTTCTTCTACAATGAGCAGTTCTTC. The entire variable domain, with the rest obtained from reference TRBV5-1 and TRBJ2-1, is as follows: KAGVTQTPRYLIKTRGQQVTLSCSPISGHRSVSWYQQTPGQGLQFLFEYFSETQRNKGNFPGRFSGRQFSNSRSEMNVSTLELGDSALYLCASSSTAFFYNEQFFGPGTRLTVL.

By its share, this clonotype is medium-sized. The chain uses TRBV11-2 and TRBJ2-1; TRBD2 matches at 7 bases. V was pared by 5 bases and J by 3 bases, with 13 bases of the junction left unmatched. Germline loops: CDR1 SGHAT, CDR2 FQNNGV. This CDR3 has 17 amino acids. CDR3 loop: CASSPTLAGGNYNEQFF. In nucleotides, the CDR3 is TGTGCCAGCAGCCCCACCTTAGCGGGCGGAAACTACAATGAGCAGTTCTTC.

In this sample, this clonotype turned up many times. The V gene is TRBV6-6, the J gene TRBJ1-1; a weak D match, TRBD1 (5 bases). This CDR3 region has 14 residues. Germline V gene lookup returns CDR1 MNHNY and CDR2 SVGAGI (reference sequence). The V end lost 5 bases, the J end lost 6 bases, and 16 bases lay between the germline ends. Here the CDR3 DNA reads TGTGCCAGCAGTCACCCTGGGGGGAGTGCTGAAGCTTTCTTT. This sequence encodes CASSHPGGSAEAFF.

This clonotype was seen many times. The rearrangement joins TRBV12-3 or TRBV12-4 to TRBJ2-2; tentative D call: TRBD2 (6 bases). This CDR3 contains 16 residues. Between the trimmed V and J ends, which lost 5 bases and 4 bases, there was a span of 17 bases. The DNA for the CDR3 is TGTGCCAGCAGTCCCCTACGACTAGGGTCCACCGGGGAGCTGTTTTTT. Protein product: CASSPLRLGSTGELFF.

This clonotype has more than one count but fewer than ten. One base separates it from a far larger clone, so it is likely a read error. The chain uses TRBV7-2 and TRBJ2-1; D might be TRBD2 (7 bases). CDR3 size: 17 residues. V was shortened by 1 base and J by 2 bases, with 15 bases between the two germline ends. CDR1 and CDR2 from the germline V gene are SGHTA and FQGNSA. CDR3 protein: CASSLGARGAPYNEQFF. The CDR3 bases are TGTGCCAGCAGCTTAGGGGCTCGGGGGGCCCCCTACAATGAGCAGTTCTTC.

This clonotype was recorded many times. The CDR3 loop is CASSFKEYTEAFF. The CDR3 DNA sequence: TGTGCCAGCAGCTTTAAGGAGTACACTGAAGCTTTCTTT. The chain carries TRBV7-9 and TRBJ1-1, with D unclear. Germline V gene sequence: CDR1 SEHNR, CDR2 FQNEAQ (reference sequence). With 3 bases removed from V and 3 bases from J, the gap between germline ends came to 8 bases. The CDR3 is 13 amino acids.

About this clonotype itself: A junction end diverges from the germline sequence, so it may reflect a read error. This chain uses TRBV18 with TRBJ2-1, with D possibly being TRBD2 (5 bases). CDR1 is KGHSH and CDR2 is LQKENI in the germline V gene. The CDR3 has 16 amino acids. This CDR3 reads CASSPGRRSGLHDQFF. DNA for the CDR3: TGTGCCAGCTCACCAGGACGACGTTCGGGGTTACATGATCAGTTCTTC.

This clonotype was seen repeatedly, ten times or more. V and J are TRBV29-1 and TRBJ1-5; TRBD1 aligns across 10 bases. CDR1 SQVTM and CDR2 ANQGSEA come from the germline V gene. The length of the CDR3 is 14 residues. V lost 6 bases to trimming and J lost 3 bases; unmatched junction nucleotides: 5. CDR3 loop: CSVQDRGFNQPQHF. In nucleotides, the CDR3 is TGCAGCGTACAGGACAGGGGGTTCAATCAGCCCCAGCATTTT.

This clonotype was found many times. This rearrangement joins TRBV2 to TRBJ1-1; possible D gene TRBD1, 6 bases. V was shortened by 6 bases and J by 1 base, with 12 bases between the two germline ends. The germline gives CDR1 SNHLY, CDR2 FYNNEI. The CDR3 runs to 14 residues. CDR3 amino acids: CASSLTGQNTEAFF. CDR3 DNA sequence: TGTGCCAGCAGCCTTACGGGACAGAACACTGAAGCTTTCTTT. The full variable domain, with the rest looked up from reference TRBV2 and TRBJ1-1, is EPEVTQTPSHQVTQMGQEVILRCVPISNHLYFYWYRQILGQKVEFLVSFYNNEISEKSEIFDDQFSVERPDGSNFTLKIRSTKLEDSAMYFCASSLTGQNTEAFFGQGTRLTVV.

The V gene is TRBV28, the J gene TRBJ2-1, with a possible D match to TRBD2 (6 bases). The CDR3 loop spans 15 amino acids. Trimming removed 2 bases at V and 9 bases at J, with 17 bases between. Per germline, CDR1 MDHEN and CDR2 SYDVKM. In nucleotides, the CDR3 is TGTGCCAGCAGTTTAGGTAGCGGTAGGCGAGGTGAGCAGTTCTTC. This sequence encodes CASSLGSGRRGEQFF.

Many counts were recorded for this clonotype. The chain joins TRBV5-5 to TRBJ2-1, with TRBD2 identical over 10 bases. V trimming: 0 bases; J trimming: 2 bases; junction bases outside the gene matches: 2. The CDR3 is 16 residues long. From germline, CDR1 is SGHKS and CDR2 YYEKEE (reference sequence). The CDR3 is CASSLGLAGTYNEQFF. The CDR3 region has the DNA TGTGCCAGCAGCTTGGGACTAGCGGGCACCTACAATGAGCAGTTCTTC.

As to this clonotype: The junction does not match germline at one end; this may be a read error. The V call is TRBV11-2, the J call TRBJ1-1, with a possible D match to TRBD1 (5 bases). The CDR3 is 14 amino acids. The germline gives CDR1 SGHAT, CDR2 FQNNGV. The CDR3, as DNA: TGTGCCAGCAGCTTCCAGAAGGGGAACACTGAAGCCTTCTTT. Translated: CASSFQKGNTEAFF.

The rearrangement uses TRBV3-1 and TRBJ1-2, with D uncertain. Germline CDR1 and CDR2: LGHDT and YNNKEL (reference sequence). Trimming cost V 4 bases and J 4 bases, with 10 bases left between them. The CDR3 sequence is 13 residues long. CDR3 coding DNA: TGTGCCAGCAGCCCTTACAAAACCTATGGCTACACCTTC. Protein sequence: CASSPYKTYGYTF.

Ten or more counts support this clonotype. This CDR3 reads CASSSVSGQGFAGELFF. As DNA, the CDR3 is TGTGCCAGCAGTTCTGTATCAGGACAGGGTTTTGCCGGGGAGCTGTTTTTT. V is TRBV28 and J is TRBJ2-2; 8 bases line up with TRBD1. J lost 6 bases, V lost 4 bases, and 13 bases had no gene match. The V gene's germline CDR1 is MDHEN and CDR2 SYDVKM. This CDR3 has 17 residues.

This clonotype was seen many times. The gene calls are TRBV10-1 and TRBJ1-1, with D perhaps matching TRBD1 (6 bases). The V gene's germline CDR1 is WNHNN and CDR2 SYGVQD (reference sequence). The CDR3 is 13 amino acids. Trimming cost V 3 bases and J 6 bases, with 11 bases left between them. CDR3 nucleotide sequence: TGCGCCAGCAGTGAAGGGGGACGGCCTGAAGCTTTCTTT. Protein product: CASSEGGRPEAFF.

This clonotype occurred many times. The gene calls are TRBV4-1 and TRBJ2-5, with TRBD2 matching over 8 bases. Trimming removed 3 bases from V and 7 bases from J; junction bases left unmatched: 10. CDR3 size: 15 residues. Germline V CDR1 and CDR2: MGHRA, YSYEKL. DNA for the CDR3: TGCGCCAGCAGCCAGCCTACTAGCGGAGATCGGACCCAGTACTTC. This sequence encodes CASSQPTSGDRTQYF.

This clonotype appeared many times. The chain joins TRBV11-2 to TRBJ2-1, with D possibly matching TRBD2 (6 bases). Per germline, CDR1 SGHAT and CDR2 FQNNGV. V lost 0 bases to trimming and J lost 4 bases, with 10 bases between them. The CDR3 has 15 amino acids. This CDR3 is CASSLERGEYNEQFF. The DNA of the CDR3 is TGTGCCAGCAGCTTAGAGCGGGGAGAGTACAATGAGCAGTTCTTC.

This clonotype was seen repeatedly, ten times or more. The chain combines TRBV29-1 with TRBJ1-3; D gene unclear. Per germline, CDR1 SQVTM and CDR2 ANQGSEA. V lost 6 bases and J 2 bases, leaving 14 bases between the germline ends. The CDR3 loop spans 14 amino acids. The CDR3 coding sequence is TGCAGCGTCCGTCGCGGGATTACTGGAAACACCATATATTTT. Protein sequence: CSVRRGITGNTIYF.